This T cell receptor beta chain was observed in a study of CXCR3-negative and CXCR3-positive naive CD8 T cells (dated by TCRdb to the late 2010s). For context, the study as a whole: In total, around 150 million TRB reads were obtained, or roughly 1.5 +/- 0.3 million reads per library. Data from ten or so donors, pooled across two independent experiments, went into the diversity and physicochemical repertoire analyses. TRBV-TRBJ cluster analysis included naive subsets from 5 donors and memory cells from 3 donors.

This clonotype is medium-sized (0.01 to 0.1%), judged from its frequency; no count is recorded. There is no known antigen for this receptor. Sequencer: NextSeq 550. The Human TCR Profiling Kit (MiLaboratory) was used to make UMI-labeled 5' RACE TRB cDNA libraries. cDNA synthesis used the entire amount of extracted RNA, and PCR amplification then used the entire amount of cDNA produced. Libraries were prepared in parallel with an identical number of PCR cycles. Turning to the authors' computational methods: About 57,000 +/- 9,900 unique UMI-labeled TRB cDNA molecules per library were extracted with MIGEC and MiXCR, with at least two reads per UMI required. Each library averaged roughly 36,000 +/- 9,600 functional in-frame TRB CDR3 nucleotide clonotypes without stop codons. After downsampling to 5000 UMI-labeled TRB molecules per sample, diversity metrics such as normalized Shannon-Wiener and Chao1 were calculated in VDJtools. Clonotype-size-weighted physicochemical properties of the central five CDR3 residues (interaction energy, strength, volume and Kidera factor 4) were computed in VDJtools. After reprocessing by TCRdb, each CDR3 protein sequence is one entry, and no DNA is given. None of the V and J calls come from the authors' own analysis; TCRdb made them. This sample's listing comprises several thousand distinct CDR3 sequences. The leading ten clones occupy 0.95% to 1.5% of the sample.

Each CD8+ T cell subset was flow-sorted in triplicate, and around 320,000 cells per subset were placed directly into RLT lysis buffer. To keep memory contaminants out, a stringent definition of naive CD8+ T cells was applied: CD45RO-CCR7+CD27+CD95-. Standard density gradient centrifugation was used to isolate peripheral blood mononuclear cells from buffy coats. Naive CXCR3-negative and CXCR3-positive CD8+ T cells were flow-sorted using a FACSAria III. Total RNA was extracted from sorted cells with an RNeasy Mini Kit. The full study reports these points: TRBV-TRBJ usage was similar between naive CXCR3-negative and CXCR3-positive cells from the same donor, while memory cells showed distinct patterns. Because surface CD5, which is linked to self-reactivity in mice, was comparable between the naive subsets, TCR interaction strength was also inferred from the physicochemical properties of TRB CDR3s. TRB CDR3s from CXCR3-positive naive cells showed higher hydrophobicity (lower Kidera factor 4), lower energy, and higher strength and volume indices than CXCR3-negative naive cells. Freshly isolated PBMCs were used for most assays because CXCR3 expression partially decreased after cryopreservation. Repertoire diversity was comparably high in both naive subsets but much lower in memory CD8+ T cells.

The germline V gene sets CDR1 to MDHEN and CDR2 to SYDVKM. From the cysteine up to the phenylalanine, the CDR3 has a length of 15 residues. DNA was not recorded. The chain is encoded by TRBV28 joined to TRBJ2-1. The sample comprised naive CXCR3+ CD8+ T cells from blood. Read against the paper, the sample's cell subset or site label means: CD45RO-CCR7+CD27+CD95- naive CD8+ T cells expressing CXCR3 (TNR3+). The source is a human donor in good health. Some clones in this sample may be carry-over from other donors' samples. The CDR3 region has the sequence CASSLFSDSYNEQFF.